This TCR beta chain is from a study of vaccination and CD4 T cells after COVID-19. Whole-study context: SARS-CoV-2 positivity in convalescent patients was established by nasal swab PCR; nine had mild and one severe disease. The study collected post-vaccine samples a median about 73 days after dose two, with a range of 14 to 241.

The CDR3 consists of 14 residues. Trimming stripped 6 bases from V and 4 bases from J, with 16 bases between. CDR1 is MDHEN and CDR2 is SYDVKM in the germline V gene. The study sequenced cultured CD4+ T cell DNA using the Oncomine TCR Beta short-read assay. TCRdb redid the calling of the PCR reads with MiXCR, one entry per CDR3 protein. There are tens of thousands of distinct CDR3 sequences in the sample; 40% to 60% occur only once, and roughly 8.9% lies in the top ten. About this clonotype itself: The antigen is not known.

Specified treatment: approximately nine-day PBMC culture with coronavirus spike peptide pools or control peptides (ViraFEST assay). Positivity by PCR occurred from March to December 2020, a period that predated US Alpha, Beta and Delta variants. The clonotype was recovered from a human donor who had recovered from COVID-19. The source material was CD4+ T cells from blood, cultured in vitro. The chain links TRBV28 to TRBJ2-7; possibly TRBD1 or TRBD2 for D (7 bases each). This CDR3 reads CASSQGGAGYEQYF. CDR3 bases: TGTGCCAGCAGCCAGGGGGGGGCGGGGTACGAGCAGTACTTC.